This TCR beta chain was retrieved from a study of cytomegalovirus exposure and HLA in healthy donors. For the study at large: Drawn from HLA-typed donors, approximately 86 million unique TCRs were held in an early data release.

Study-level results: Among donors in an Asian-associated ancestry cluster, a later analysis reportedly found fewer N-insertions than the approximately 700-donor mean. Analysis performed later found roughly 17,000 TCR beta sequences associated with HLA alleles at 0.05 false discovery rate.

Likely unrecorded immune exposures existed in these nominally healthy donors. The PCR ran on 60 Vbeta and 13 Jbeta primers. The table came from immunoSEQ multiplex PCR; TCRdb's copy has only in-frame clones and leaves some out. The table has under 200,000 clones, around three quarters seen once; the top ten hold roughly 3%. With respect to this clone: Its antigen remains unidentified.

This CDR3 spans 18 amino acids. Germline assignment: CDR1 SGHRS and CDR2 YFSETQ. With 4 bases clipped from V and 1 base from J, the junction kept 11 bases outside the gene matches. The source of this sequence is a woman aged 40 to 55 in good health and CMV-seronegative. The genes are TRBV5-1 and TRBJ2-3; 11 nucleotides match TRBD2. Sequencing was carried out using PBMCs. In DNA, the CDR3 is TGCGCCAGCAGCGGAACTAGCGGGGGTCTCGGGGGCACAGATACGCAGTATTTT. This encodes CASSGTSGGLGGTDTQYF. Looking up the rest from reference TRBV5-1 and TRBJ2-3 gives the full variable domain: KAGVTQTPRYLIKTRGQQVTLSCSPISGHRSVSWYQQTPGQGLQFLFEYFSETQRNKGNFPGRFSGRQFSNSRSEMNVSTLELGDSALYLCASSGTSGGLGGTDTQYFGPGTRLTVL.